Listed here are 7 T cell receptor beta chains from one sample, sequenced in a study of T cells after somatic rescue of genetic block. TCRdb keeps only in-frame clones here, not all; method: immunoSEQ multiplex PCR. Here the sample spans roughly 11,000 clones, approximately 80% being singletons. The specimen was peripheral blood mononuclear cells (PBMCs). These receptors came from a boy aged 5-17 years.

V and J are TRBV7-2 and TRBJ2-1; D gene uncertain. V lost 2 bases, J lost 2 bases, and 16 bases lay in between. This CDR3 region has 17 residues. Germline V CDR1 and CDR2: SGHTA, FQGNSA. CDR3 DNA sequence: TGTGCCAGCAGCTTAAGGCCTTTCGGAAGGACCTACAATGAGCAGTTCTTC. It encodes CASSLRPFGRTYNEQFF.

The rearrangement links TRBV10-3 to TRBJ2-1, with a possible D match to TRBD2 (6 bases). The V and J ends lost 0 bases and 4 bases respectively, with 10 bases between them. CDR1 and CDR2 (germline): ENHRY, SYGVKD. This CDR3 spans 15 amino acids. The CDR3 DNA is TGTGCCATCAGTGAGTCACGGGGGACTTACAATGAGCAGTTCTTC. Translation: CAISESRGTYNEQFF.

The chain couples TRBV18 to TRBJ2-5, with 14 bases fitting TRBD2. Germline V gene data show CDR1 as KGHSH and CDR2 as LQKENI. The CDR3 extends over 15 amino acids. J was trimmed by 2 bases and V by 6 bases; bases with no gene match: 2. The CDR3 here is CASSGTSGGQETQYF. As DNA, the CDR3 is TGTGCCAGCTCCGGGACTAGCGGGGGTCAAGAGACCCAGTACTTC.

The chain is built from TRBV29-1 and TRBJ2-7; tentative D call: TRBD2 (6 bases). The V end lost 4 bases, the J end lost 1 base, and 23 bases lay between the germline ends. Looked up from germline, CDR1 is SQVTM and CDR2 is ANQGSEA. CDR3 length: 17 residues. The CDR3 DNA reads as TGCAGCGTTGCCGGGGGACGGCTCTTGAGTGGGTCCTACGAGCAGTACTTC. It encodes CSVAGGRLLSGSYEQYF.

The V call is TRBV13, the J call TRBJ1-6; D gene uncertain. Trimming removed 5 bases from V and 3 bases from J, with 11 bases in between. The CDR3 extends over 15 amino acids. Germline loops: CDR1 PRHDT, CDR2 FYEKMQ (reference sequence). CDR3 amino acids: CASSVDPRYNSPLHF. The CDR3 DNA reads TGTGCCAGCAGCGTTGACCCCCGCTATAATTCACCCCTCCACTTT.

The V call is TRBV18, the J call TRBJ2-5; D unclear. With 2 bases removed from V and 5 bases from J, the gap between germline ends came to 12 bases. The germline CDR1 and CDR2 sequences are KGHSH and LQKENI. The CDR3 contains 14 residues. The CDR3 loop reads CASSPSPGRETQYF. The DNA of the CDR3 is TGTGCCAGCTCACCATCGCCAGGAAGGGAGACCCAGTACTTC.

CDR3 DNA sequence: TGCGCCAGCAGCCCCAGCCGACAGGAGTCTTATGGCTACACCTTC. It specifies CASSPSRQESYGYTF. The chain links TRBV5-1 to TRBJ1-2; possibly TRBD1 for D (6 bases). In germline, CDR1 is SGHRS, CDR2 YFSETQ. V was trimmed by 4 bases and J by 5 bases, leaving 18 bases between them. The CDR3 sequence is 15 residues long.